The T cell receptor (beta chain) described here comes from a study of T cell changes during pregnancy in multiple sclerosis. Clones were sequenced by immunoSEQ multiplex PCR, and TCRdb holds only the in-frame ones, with some missing. The sample includes some 31,000 clones, 80% to 90% of them seen just once. The clonotype originates from a female donor with multiple sclerosis, enrolled in a pregnancy study. The sequences come from CD8+ T cells from peripheral blood mononuclear cells, collected in the third trimester of pregnancy.

The CDR3, as DNA: TGTGCCAGCAGCTTATCGGAGCATTCCGGCACAGATACGCAGTATTTT. As protein: CASSLSEHSGTDTQYF. The chain uses TRBV11-2 and TRBJ2-3; D uncertain. Germline CDR1 is SGHAT and CDR2 is FQNNGV. V was pared by 2 bases and J by 1 base, with 13 bases between. This CDR3 spans 16 amino acids.